These 8 T cell receptor beta chains were sequenced from one sample in a study of OX40 agonist ivuxolimab in advanced cancers. TCRdb keeps only in-frame clones here, not all; method: immunoSEQ multiplex PCR. Among under 85,000 clones listed, roughly three quarters were seen once. The sample was CD4+ or CD8+ T cells sorted from blood, taken in a trial of the OX40 agonist ivuxolimab. These receptors all stem from an adult with an advanced solid tumor such as melanoma, head and neck, liver or kidney cancer.

V gene TRBV2 combines with J gene TRBJ2-3, with D possibly being TRBD2 (6 bases). Trimming removed 3 bases at V and 7 bases at J, with 14 bases between. The CDR3 is 14 residues long. Germline assignment: CDR1 SNHLY and CDR2 FYNNEI. CDR3 in DNA: TGTGCCAGCAGTGACGGGCTAGCGCTAAATACGCAGTATTTT. The encoded protein is CASSDGLALNTQYF.

The chain combines TRBV28 with TRBJ1-1, with a tentative D call TRBD1 (5 bases). The V end was cut by 5 bases, the J end by 7 bases, with 11 bases between. CDR3 length: 12 residues. Germline CDR1 reads MDHEN; CDR2 reads SYDVKM. The CDR3 bases are TGTGCCAGCAGTAGGGGCCAGGGTGAAGCTTTCTTT. Protein: CASSRGQGEAFF. Based on the CDR3 plus reference TRBV28 and TRBJ1-1, the full variable domain is DVKVTQSSRYLVKRTGEKVFLECVQDMDHENMFWYRQDPGLGLRLIYFSYDVKMKEKGDIPEGYSVSREKKERFSLILESASTNQTSMYLCASSRGQGEAFFGQGTRLTVV.

DNA for the CDR3: TGTGCCAGCCTCAGCGGGAGGGCCAATGAGCAGTTCTTC. It translates to CASLSGRANEQFF. J is TRBJ2-1 and V is TRBV6-5; 10 positions agree with TRBD2. Germline loops: CDR1 MNHEY, CDR2 SVGAGI. Trimming at V came to 8 bases and at J to 6 bases, leaving 4 bases not matched to a gene. CDR3 length equals 13 residues.

This sequence joins TRBV6-1 and TRBJ2-1; D is ambiguous. This CDR3 region has 12 residues. Germline CDR1 and CDR2: MNHNS and SASEGT. V was pared by 4 bases and J by 7 bases, with 8 bases between. DNA for the CDR3: TGTGCCAGCAGTGGCGACTCGAATGAGCAGTTCTTC. Translating it yields CASSGDSNEQFF.

The genes are TRBV6-5 and TRBJ2-5; 9 positions match TRBD2. The CDR3 length is 14 residues. V lost 4 bases and J lost 5; bases outside the gene matches: 5. Germline CDR1 reads MNHEY; CDR2 reads SVGAGI. The CDR3 loop is CASSLGGRVETQYF. The CDR3 DNA reads TGTGCCAGCAGTTTGGGCGGGAGGGTGGAGACCCAGTACTTC.

The chain has TRBV5-8 and TRBJ2-1; TRBD2 aligns across 9 bases. This CDR3 is built from 16 residues. The V and J ends lost 3 bases and 7 bases, in that order; junction bases with no gene match: 11. Germline V lookup: CDR1 SGHTS, CDR2 YDEGEE. The CDR3 region has the DNA TGTGCCAGCAGCTCTGGACTAGCGACATCTCGGAATGAGCAGTTCTTC. As protein: CASSSGLATSRNEQFF.

This clone was recorded a few times. The chain carries TRBV7-2 and TRBJ2-7; 12 bases fit TRBD2. V lost 5 bases and J lost 6; bases outside the gene matches: 14. CDR3 length: 17 residues. Germline V gives CDR1 SGHTA, CDR2 FQGNSA. The CDR3 bases are TGTGCCAGCAGCCGTCGACTAGCGGGAGTGGATCCGGGCGAGCAGTACTTC. Protein sequence: CASSRRLAGVDPGEQYF.

This chain uses TRBV27 with TRBJ2-5; D gene uncertain. V lost 2 bases and J 5 bases, leaving 0 bases between the germline ends. From germline, CDR1 is MNHEY and CDR2 SMNVEV (reference sequence). The CDR3 covers 10 residues. CDR3 region: CASSLETQYF. In DNA form, the CDR3 reads TGTGCCAGCAGTTTAGAGACCCAGTACTTC.